The clone carrying this T cell receptor beta chain has just one count. What it recognizes is unknown. Generated by immunoSEQ multiplex PCR, the TCRdb table keeps only in-frame clones and is missing some. The sample contains tens of thousands of clones, just under 95% of which appear only once. The data derive from a study of graft-versus-host responses after intestinal transplantation. The overall study: Anti-thymocyte globulin was used for induction in all recipients, who then took tacrolimus and steroids for roughly three years. Broader study findings: GvH clones turned up in recipient marrow; some had shown up first in ileum or blood.

Germline CDR1 SGHNT, CDR2 YYREEE (reference sequence). Trimming took 4 bases from V and 2 from J; bases not matched to a gene: 6. The CDR3 length is 16 residues. The chain employs TRBV5-4 and TRBJ2-1; 10 nucleotides line up with TRBD2. This sample comprised unstimulated CD8+ T cells sorted from spleen or lymph node cells, obtained before transplant. The receptor was derived from a human donor who was the organ donor for an intestinal transplant. CDR3 sequence reads: CASSDPAGGPYNEQFF. The DNA for the CDR3 is TGTGCCAGCAGCGACCCAGCGGGAGGGCCCTACAATGAGCAGTTCTTC. The full variable domain, with the rest looked up from reference TRBV5-4 and TRBJ2-1, is ETGVTQSPTHLIKTRGQQVTLRCSSQSGHNTVSWYQQALGQGPQFIFQYYREEENGRGNFPPRFSGLQFPNYSSELNVNALELDDSALYLCASSDPAGGPYNEQFFGPGTRLTVL.